This T cell receptor (beta chain) appears in the sequencing data of a study of CD8 T cells in ankylosing spondylitis. Study results and caveats: Disease-associated clones were CD8+ and fairly uncommon in peripheral blood. Significant enrichment of disease-linked clones was reported in matched ankylosing spondylitis synovial fluid.

The germline V gene encodes CDR1 SEHNR and CDR2 FQNEAQ (reference sequence). With V trimmed by 2 bases and J by 4 bases, 5 bases remained unmatched. CDR3 length: 15 amino acids. As the method for making TCR beta libraries, quantitative 5'-RACE with molecular barcodes was used. In TCRdb, the 5' RACE reads were re-called with MiXCR into one record per CDR3 protein. Here the sample spans 200,000 to 250,000 distinct CDR3 sequences, roughly 8.2% being singletons. As regards this clonotype: What it binds is unknown.

This chain links TRBV7-9 with TRBJ1-2; the match to TRBD1 covers 9 bases. Source material: blood, either unsorted or a sorted T cell fraction (not recorded which). The sequence was collected from a female donor with ankylosing spondylitis or in good health (not recorded which). This chain's CDR3 is CASSLTTGGGYGYTF. As DNA, the CDR3 is TGTGCCAGCAGCTTAACCACAGGGGGCGGCTATGGCTACACCTTC.